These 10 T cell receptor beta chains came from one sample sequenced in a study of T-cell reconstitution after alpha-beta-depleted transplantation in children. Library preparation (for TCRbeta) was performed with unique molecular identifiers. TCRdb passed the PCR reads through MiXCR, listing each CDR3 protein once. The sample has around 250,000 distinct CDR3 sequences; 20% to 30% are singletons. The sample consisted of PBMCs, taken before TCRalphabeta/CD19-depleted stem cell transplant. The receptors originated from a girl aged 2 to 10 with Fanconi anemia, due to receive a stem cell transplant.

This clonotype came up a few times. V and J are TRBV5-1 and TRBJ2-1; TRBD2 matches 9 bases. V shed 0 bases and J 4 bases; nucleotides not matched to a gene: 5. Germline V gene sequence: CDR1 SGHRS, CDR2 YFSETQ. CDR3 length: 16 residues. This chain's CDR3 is CASSLDLAGRYNEQFF. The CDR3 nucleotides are TGCGCCAGCAGCTTGGACCTAGCGGGACGGTACAATGAGCAGTTCTTC.

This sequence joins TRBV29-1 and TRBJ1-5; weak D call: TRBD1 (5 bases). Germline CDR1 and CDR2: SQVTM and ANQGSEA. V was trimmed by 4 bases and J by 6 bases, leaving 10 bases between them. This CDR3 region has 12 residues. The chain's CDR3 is CSVAGHRQPQHF. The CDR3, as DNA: TGCAGCGTTGCAGGGCATCGTCAGCCCCAGCATTTT.

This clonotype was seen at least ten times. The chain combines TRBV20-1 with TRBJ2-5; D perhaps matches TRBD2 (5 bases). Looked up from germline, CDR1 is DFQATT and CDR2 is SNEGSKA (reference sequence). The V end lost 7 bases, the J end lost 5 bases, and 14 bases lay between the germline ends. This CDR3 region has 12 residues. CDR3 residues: CSGFGSGETQYF. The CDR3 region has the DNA TGCAGTGGGTTTGGGAGCGGCGAGACCCAGTACTTC.

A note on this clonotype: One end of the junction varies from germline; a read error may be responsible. CDR3 sequence reads: CASSLGLATATQYF. As DNA, the CDR3 is TGCGCCAGCAGCTTGGGACTAGCCACAGCTACGCAGTATTTT. The chain has TRBV5-1 and TRBJ2-3; 7 positions agree with TRBD2. This CDR3 spans 14 amino acids. Germline V CDR1 and CDR2: SGHRS, YFSETQ.

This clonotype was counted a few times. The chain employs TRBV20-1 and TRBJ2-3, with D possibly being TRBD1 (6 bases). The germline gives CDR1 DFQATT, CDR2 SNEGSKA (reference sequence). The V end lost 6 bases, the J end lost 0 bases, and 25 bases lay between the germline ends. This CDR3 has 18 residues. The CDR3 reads CSALPWTAITPSTDTQYF. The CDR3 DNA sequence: TGCAGTGCCCTGCCGTGGACAGCCATAACTCCTAGCACAGATACGCAGTATTTT.

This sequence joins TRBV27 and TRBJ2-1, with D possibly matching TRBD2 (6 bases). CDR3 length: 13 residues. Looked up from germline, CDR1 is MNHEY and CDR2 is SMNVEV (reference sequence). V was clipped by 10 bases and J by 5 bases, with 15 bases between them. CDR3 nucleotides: TGTGCCATCAAAGCGGGTAGGAACAATGAGCAGTTCTTC. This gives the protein CAIKAGRNNEQFF.

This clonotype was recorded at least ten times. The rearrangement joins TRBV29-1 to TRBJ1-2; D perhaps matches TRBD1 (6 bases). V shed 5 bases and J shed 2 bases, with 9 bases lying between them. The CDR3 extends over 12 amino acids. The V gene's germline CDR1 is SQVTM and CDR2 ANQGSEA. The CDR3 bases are TGCAGCGTTACCCAGGGGAACTATGGCTACACCTTC. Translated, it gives CSVTQGNYGYTF.

DNA of the CDR3: TGTGCCAGCAGCTCTCAGGGGGTTCGGGAGCAGTACTTC. Translation gives CASSSQGVREQYF. The rearrangement joins TRBV12-3 or TRBV12-4 to TRBJ2-7, with TRBD1 matching 7 bases. The CDR3 runs to 13 residues. The ends lost 6 bases at V and 7 bases at J; junction bases unmatched: 9.

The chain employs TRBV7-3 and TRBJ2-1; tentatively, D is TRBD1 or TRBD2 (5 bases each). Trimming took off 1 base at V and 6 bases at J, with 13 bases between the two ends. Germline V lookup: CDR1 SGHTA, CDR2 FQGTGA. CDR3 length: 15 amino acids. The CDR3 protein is CASSLIGALGNEQFF. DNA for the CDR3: TGTGCCAGCAGCTTAATCGGGGCGTTAGGCAATGAGCAGTTCTTC.

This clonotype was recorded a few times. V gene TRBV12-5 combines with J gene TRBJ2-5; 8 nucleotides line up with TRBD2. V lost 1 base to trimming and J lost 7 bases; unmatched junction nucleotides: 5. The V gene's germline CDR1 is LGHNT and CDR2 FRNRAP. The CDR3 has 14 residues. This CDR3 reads CASGLGGLGGTQYF. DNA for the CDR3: TGTGCTAGTGGTTTGGGGGGACTAGGGGGGACCCAGTACTTC. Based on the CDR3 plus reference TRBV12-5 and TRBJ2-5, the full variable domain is DARVTQTPRHKVTEMGQEVTMRCQPILGHNTVFWYRQTMMQGLELLAYFRNRAPLDDSGMPKDRFSAEMPDATLATLKIQPSEPRDSAVYFCASGLGGLGGTQYFGPGTRLLVL.